This T cell receptor beta chain was captured in a study of T cells in Graves' hyperthyroidism and ophthalmopathy. Study results and caveats: Appearing also in blood were most of the thyroid clonotypes expanded above 0.001.

The CDR3 totals 14 residues. After removal of 7 bases from V and 9 bases from J, the junction contained 11 bases not matched to a gene. CDR1 and CDR2 (germline): MNHEY, SMNVEV (reference sequence). Comments on this clonotype: Its antigen is still unknown.

Diagnosis of hyperthyroidism was new in patients aged 18 to 65, and its duration was under 2 months. Together with thyroid ultrasound, orbital computed tomography, serum thyroxine and TRAb, clinical symptoms were used for diagnoses. It was around 10 ml of fresh peripheral blood that supplied the PBMCs. Researchers took RNA transcripts and amplified the TCR beta CDR3 regions from them. The HTBI primer set was used in a first-round RT-PCR of the TCR CDR3. TCRdb passed the multiplex PCR reads through MiXCR, listing each CDR3 protein once. The sample holds about 280,000 distinct CDR3 sequences; about 25% are singletons and the top ten take roughly a quarter.

The sequenced sample consisted of blood. The V and J genes are TRBV27 and TRBJ2-5, with 10 bases identical to TRBD1. The receptor was derived from a man aged 35-49 years with Graves' hyperthyroidism that later progressed to Graves' ophthalmopathy. This CDR3 reads CASIVRQGAQPQYF. In nucleotides, the CDR3 is TGTGCCAGCATTGTCCGACAGGGGGCTCAGCCCCAGTACTTC.